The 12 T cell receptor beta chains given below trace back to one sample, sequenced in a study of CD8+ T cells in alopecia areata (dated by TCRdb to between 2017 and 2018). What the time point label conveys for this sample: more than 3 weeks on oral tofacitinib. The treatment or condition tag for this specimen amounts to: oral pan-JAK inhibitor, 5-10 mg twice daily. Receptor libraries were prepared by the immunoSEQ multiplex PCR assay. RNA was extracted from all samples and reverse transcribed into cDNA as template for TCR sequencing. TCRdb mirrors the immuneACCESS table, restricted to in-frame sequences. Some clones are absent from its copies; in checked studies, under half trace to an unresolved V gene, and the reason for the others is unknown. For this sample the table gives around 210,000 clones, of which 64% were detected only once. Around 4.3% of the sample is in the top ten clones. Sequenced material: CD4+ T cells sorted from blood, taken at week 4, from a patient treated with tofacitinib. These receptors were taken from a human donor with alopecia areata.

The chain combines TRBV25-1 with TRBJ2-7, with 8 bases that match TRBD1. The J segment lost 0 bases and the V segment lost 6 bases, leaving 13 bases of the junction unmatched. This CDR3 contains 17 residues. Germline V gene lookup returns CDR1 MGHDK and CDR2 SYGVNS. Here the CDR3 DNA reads TGTGCCAGCAGCTCCCTACAGGGGGACCTATACTCCTACGAGCAGTACTTC. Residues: CASSSLQGDLYSYEQYF.

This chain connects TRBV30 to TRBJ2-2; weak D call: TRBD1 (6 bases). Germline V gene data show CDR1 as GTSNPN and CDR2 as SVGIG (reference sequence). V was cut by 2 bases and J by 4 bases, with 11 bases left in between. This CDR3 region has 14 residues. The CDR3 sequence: CAWSPGTFTGELFF. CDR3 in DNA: TGTGCCTGGAGTCCCGGGACATTCACCGGGGAGCTGTTTTTT. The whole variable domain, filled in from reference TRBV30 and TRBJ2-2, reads SQTIHQWPATLVQPVGSPLSLECTVEGTSNPNLYWYRQAAGRGLQLLFYSVGIGQISSEVPQNLSASRPQDRQFILSSKKLLLSDSGFYLCAWSPGTFTGELFFGEGSRLTVL.

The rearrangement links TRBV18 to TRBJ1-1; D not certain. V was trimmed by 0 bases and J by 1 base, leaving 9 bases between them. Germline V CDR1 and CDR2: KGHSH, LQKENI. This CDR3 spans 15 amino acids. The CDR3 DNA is TGTGCCAGCTCACCACCGGGCCAGAAGAACACTGAAGCTTTCTTT. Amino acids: CASSPPGQKNTEAFF.

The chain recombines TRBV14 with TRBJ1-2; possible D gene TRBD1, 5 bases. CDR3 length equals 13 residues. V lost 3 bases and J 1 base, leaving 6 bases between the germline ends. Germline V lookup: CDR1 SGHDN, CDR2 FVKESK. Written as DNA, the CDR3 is TGTGCCAGCAGCCAGGACATTAACTATGGCTACACCTTC. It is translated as CASSQDINYGYTF.

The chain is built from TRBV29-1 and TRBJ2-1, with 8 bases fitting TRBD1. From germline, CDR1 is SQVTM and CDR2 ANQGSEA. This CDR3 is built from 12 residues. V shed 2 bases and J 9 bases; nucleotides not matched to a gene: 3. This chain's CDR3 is CSVEQGAGEQFF. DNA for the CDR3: TGCAGCGTTGAACAGGGGGCGGGTGAGCAGTTCTTC.

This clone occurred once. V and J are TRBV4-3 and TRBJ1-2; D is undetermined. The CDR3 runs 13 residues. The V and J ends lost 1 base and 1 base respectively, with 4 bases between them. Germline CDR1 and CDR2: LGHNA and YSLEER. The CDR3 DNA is TGCGCCAGCAGCCAAGGCCTTAACTATGGCTACACCTTC. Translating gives CASSQGLNYGYTF.

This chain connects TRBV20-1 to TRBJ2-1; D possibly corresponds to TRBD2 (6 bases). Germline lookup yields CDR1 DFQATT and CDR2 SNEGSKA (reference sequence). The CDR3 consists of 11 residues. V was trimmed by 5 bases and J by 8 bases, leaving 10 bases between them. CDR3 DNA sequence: TGCAGTGCTTTGCGGGGCTATGAGCAGTTCTTC. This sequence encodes CSALRGYEQFF.

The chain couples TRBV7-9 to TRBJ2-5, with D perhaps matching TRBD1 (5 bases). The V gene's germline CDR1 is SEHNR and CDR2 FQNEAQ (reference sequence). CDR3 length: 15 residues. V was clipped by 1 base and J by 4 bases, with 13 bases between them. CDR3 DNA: TGTGCCAGCAGCTTAGATGTCAGGGCGGCAGAGACCCAGTACTTC. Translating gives CASSLDVRAAETQYF.

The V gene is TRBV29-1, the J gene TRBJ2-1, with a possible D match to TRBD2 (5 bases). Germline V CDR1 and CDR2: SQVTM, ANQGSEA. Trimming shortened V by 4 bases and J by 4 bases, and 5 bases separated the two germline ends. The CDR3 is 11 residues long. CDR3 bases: TGCAGCGTTGCGGGGTACAATGAGCAGTTCTTC. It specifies CSVAGYNEQFF.

The CDR3 loop reads CASRHNRAEAFF. The CDR3 DNA reads TGTGCCAGCAGACACAACAGGGCTGAAGCTTTCTTT. The V call is TRBV2, the J call TRBJ1-1; maybe TRBD1 (6 bases). The V gene's germline CDR1 is SNHLY and CDR2 FYNNEI. This CDR3 has 12 residues. The V and J ends lost 6 bases and 6 bases respectively, with 11 bases between them.

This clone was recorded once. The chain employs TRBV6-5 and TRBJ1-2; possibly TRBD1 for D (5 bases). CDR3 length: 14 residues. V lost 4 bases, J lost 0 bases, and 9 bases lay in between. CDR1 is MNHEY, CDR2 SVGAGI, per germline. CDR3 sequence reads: CASSWGRTNYGYTF. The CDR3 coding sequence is TGTGCCAGCAGTTGGGGCAGGACTAACTATGGCTACACCTTC.

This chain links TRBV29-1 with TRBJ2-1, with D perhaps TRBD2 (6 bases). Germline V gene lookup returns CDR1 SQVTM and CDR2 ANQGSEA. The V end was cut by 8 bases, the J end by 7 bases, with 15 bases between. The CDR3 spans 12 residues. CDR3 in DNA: TGCAGCTTTAGCGGTCTGGGGAATGAGCAGTTCTTC. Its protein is CSFSGLGNEQFF.